The 5 T cell receptor beta chains given below trace back to one sample, sequenced in a study of early T cells in non-severe SARS-CoV-2 infection. One entry per CDR3 protein, called by TCRdb with MiXCR from the 5' RACE reads. The sample carries about 49,000 distinct CDR3 sequences, about 6% recorded once. The sample here was whole blood, taken at baseline. The receptors originated from an adult who was a healthcare worker with PCR-confirmed SARS-CoV-2 infection or an uninfected control (not recorded which).

The sample holds a few counts of this clonotype. The chain links TRBV12-3 or TRBV12-4 to TRBJ1-1, with unresolved D. The V end was cut by 1 base, the J end by 3 bases, with 6 bases between. The CDR3 has 13 amino acids. The CDR3: CASSLGGDTEAFF. CDR3 sequence (DNA): TGTGCCAGCAGTTTAGGGGGAGACACTGAAGCTTTCTTT.

This clonotype has ten or more counts. V gene TRBV7-2 combines with J gene TRBJ2-7, with 7 bases that match TRBD2. The CDR3 runs to 17 residues. V was clipped by 5 bases and J by 9 bases; unmatched bases: 22. Germline V CDR1 and CDR2: SGHTA, FQGNSA. CDR3: CASSGGEQSLRVRRQYF. CDR3 in DNA: TGTGCCAGCAGCGGGGGGGAACAAAGCTTACGAGTGAGGCGGCAGTACTTC.

This clonotype was counted ten times or more. The chain is built from TRBV20-1 and TRBJ2-3; tentatively, D is TRBD2 (7 bases). Trimming stripped 6 bases from V and 5 bases from J, with 18 bases between. Germline values: CDR1 DFQATT, CDR2 SNEGSKA (reference sequence). The CDR3 totals 14 residues. The CDR3 region is CSAQRGAGLDTQYF. The CDR3 DNA reads TGCAGTGCACAACGGGGGGCCGGGTTAGATACGCAGTATTTT.

This clonotype came up a few times. J is TRBJ2-3 and V is TRBV19; maybe TRBD1 (5 bases). Germline CDR1 LNHDA, CDR2 SQIVND (reference sequence). With 8 bases removed from V and 1 base from J, the gap between germline ends came to 13 bases. This CDR3 has 14 residues. CDR3 DNA sequence: TGTGCCAGTTCACCTAGACAGCGCACAGATACGCAGTATTTT. This translates into CASSPRQRTDTQYF.

This clonotype appeared a few times. This chain connects TRBV27 to TRBJ2-1, with 13 bases lining up with TRBD2. From germline, CDR1 is MNHEY and CDR2 SMNVEV (reference sequence). V gave up 2 bases and J gave up 3 bases; unmatched junction bases: 4. CDR3 length equals 17 residues. This CDR3 reads CASSLTTSGGHYNEQFF. CDR3 DNA: TGTGCCAGCAGTTTAACGACTAGCGGGGGGCACTACAATGAGCAGTTCTTC.